This T cell receptor (beta chain) comes out of a study of siplizumab effects on memory and regulatory T cells. Study-level points and caveats: An assignable phenotype, naive or memory, was missing from roughly 79-95% of proliferating CD4+ or CD8+ clones. In controls, 25% to 30% of mappable alloreactive CD4+ clones were Treg-derived on average, versus roughly 63% with siplizumab. No functional test confirmed suppression by proliferating siplizumab-culture Tregs. Solely a minor proportion of alloreactive clones could be assigned to unstimulated subsets.

Trimming cost V 5 bases and J 3 bases; bases outside gene matches: 4. Germline-derived CDR1 and CDR2 are SQVTM and ANQGSEA. The CDR3 has 13 amino acids. Some clones are missing from TCRdb's copy, which holds only in-frame ones; the method was immunoSEQ multiplex PCR. The sample lists approximately 92,000 clones, 85% to 95% occurring once. In this sample, this clone turned up once. Its specificity is not known. What was sequenced was non-Treg CD4+ T cells sorted from blood. This TCR was recovered from a human donor in good health. The chain uses TRBV29-1 and TRBJ2-5; 9 bases align to TRBD1. CDR3 amino acids: CSVTRTGEETQYF. In DNA form, the CDR3 reads TGCAGCGTTACCCGGACAGGGGAAGAGACCCAGTACTTC. Supplemented by reference TRBV29-1 and TRBJ2-5, the full variable domain reads SAVISQKPSRDICQRGTSLTIQCQVDSQVTMMFWYRQQPGQSLTLIATANQGSEATYESGFVIDKFPISRPNLTFSTLTVSNMSPEDSSIYLCSVTRTGEETQYFGPGTRLLVL.